Listed below are T cell receptor beta chains from one sample, sequenced in a study of T cell changes during pregnancy in multiple sclerosis. Clones were read by immunoSEQ multiplex PCR, and TCRdb kept only the in-frame ones, dropping some. The sample records approximately 60,000 clones, 90% to 95% being singletons. The input for sequencing was CD8+ T cells from peripheral blood mononuclear cells, taken in the third trimester of pregnancy. These receptors were obtained from a female donor with multiple sclerosis, enrolled in a pregnancy study. CDR3s include the opening cysteine and the closing phenylalanine or tryptophan. A D gene is named only where the DNA matches it firmly. A row's size may be missing; if present it is once, few, many or a size class.

d_gene: TRBD2
v_gene: TRBV2
j_gene: TRBJ2-1
abundance: NA
CDR3nt: TGTGCCAGCAGGCCGTTAGCGGGAGACGATGAGCAGTTCTTC
CDR3aa: CASRPLAGDDEQFF

d_gene: TRBD2
v_gene: TRBV7-9
j_gene: TRBJ2-3
abundance: NA
CDR3nt: TGTGCCAGCAGCCGCCGCGCGAGCGGGAGTCTGGGGGATACGCAGTATTTT
CDR3aa: CASSRRASGSLGDTQYF

d_gene: TRBD1
v_gene: TRBV7-8
j_gene: TRBJ1-5
abundance: NA
CDR3nt: TGTGCCAGCAGCCCCGGACAGGGGGAACAGCCCCAGCATTTT
CDR3aa: CASSPGQGEQPQHF

d_gene: TRBD2
v_gene: TRBV30
j_gene: TRBJ2-1
abundance: NA
CDR3nt: TGTGCCTGGGGGGGCAGCATAGCGGGATATCCAAGCTATCACAATGAGCAGTTCTTC
CDR3aa: CAWGGSIAGYPSYHNEQFF

d_gene: NA
v_gene: TRBV9
j_gene: TRBJ1-2
abundance: NA
CDR3nt: TGTGCCAGCAGCGCCCCTACTAGACACCAGGACGGCTATGGCTACACCTTC
CDR3aa: CASSAPTRHQDGYGYTF

d_gene: TRBD2
v_gene: TRBV5-1
j_gene: TRBJ2-7
abundance: once
CDR3nt: TGCGCCAGCAGCAAAGGACTAGGAGGCTACGAGCAGTACTTC
CDR3aa: CASSKGLGGYEQYF

d_gene: TRBD1
v_gene: TRBV5-1
j_gene: TRBJ2-3
abundance: NA
CDR3nt: TGCGCCAGCAGCTTTTCGCAGGGGGGCACAGATACGCAGTATTTT
CDR3aa: CASSFSQGGTDTQYF

d_gene: TRBD2
v_gene: TRBV13
j_gene: TRBJ2-5
abundance: NA
CDR3nt: TGTGCCAGCAGCTTAGGGGGAGGGCAAGAGACCCAGTACTTC
CDR3aa: CASSLGGGQETQYF

d_gene: TRBD2
v_gene: TRBV5-1
j_gene: TRBJ2-7
abundance: once
CDR3nt: TGCGCCAGCAGCTGGTCTAGCGGGATCTCCTACGAGCAGTACTTC
CDR3aa: CASSWSSGISYEQYF

d_gene: NA
v_gene: TRBV9
j_gene: TRBJ2-3
abundance: NA
CDR3nt: TGTGCCAGCAGCGGAACAGGGAGTAGCACAGATACGCAGTATTTT
CDR3aa: CASSGTGSSTDTQYF

d_gene: TRBD2
v_gene: TRBV9
j_gene: TRBJ2-1
abundance: NA
CDR3nt: TGTGCCAGCGGAGGTAGCGGGAGGAATGAGCAGTTCTTC
CDR3aa: CASGGSGRNEQFF

d_gene: TRBD1
v_gene: TRBV5-1
j_gene: TRBJ1-1
abundance: NA
CDR3nt: TGCGCCAGCAGTACCCTCTCCTTAACAGGGGGTGTCACTGAAGCTTTCTTT
CDR3aa: CASSTLSLTGGVTEAFF